The source of this TCR beta chain is a study of Ad26.COV2.S vaccination and SARS-CoV-2 variants. This CDR3 spans 16 amino acids. CDR1 is ENHRY, CDR2 SYGVKD, per germline. V shed 2 bases, J shed 7 bases, and the junction held 9 bases outside the gene matches. Using immunoSEQ multiplex PCR, the repertoire was profiled, and TCRdb retains in-frame clones only, with some absent. The sample shows fewer than 100,000 clones, under 90% of them seen only once. Study results and caveats: Non-spike TCR breadth showed similarity between vaccine and placebo recipients.

Worth noting for this clone: Its target is unknown.

This specimen was peripheral blood, taken after recovery from COVID-19. The receptor's source is a human donor who had recovered from COVID-19. The chain is built from TRBV10-3 and TRBJ2-7; 12 bases are shared with TRBD2. CDR3 sequence reads: CAISERWTSGMSEQYF. CDR3 bases: TGTGCCATCAGTGAGAGGTGGACTAGCGGGATGTCAGAGCAGTACTTC.